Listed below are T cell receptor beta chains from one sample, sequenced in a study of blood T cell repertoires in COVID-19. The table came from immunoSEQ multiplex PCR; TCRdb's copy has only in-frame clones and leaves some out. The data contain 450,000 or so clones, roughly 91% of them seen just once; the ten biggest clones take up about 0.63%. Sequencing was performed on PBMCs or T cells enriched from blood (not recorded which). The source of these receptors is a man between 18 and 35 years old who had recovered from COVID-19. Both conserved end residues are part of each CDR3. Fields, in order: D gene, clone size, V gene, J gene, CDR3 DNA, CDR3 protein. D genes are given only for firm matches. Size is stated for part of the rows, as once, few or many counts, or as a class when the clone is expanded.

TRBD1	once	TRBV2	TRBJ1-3	TGTGCCAGCAGTCTGGACAGGGGGCAGGATGGAAACACCATATATTTT	CASSLDRGQDGNTIYF
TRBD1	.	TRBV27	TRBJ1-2	TGTGCCAGCAGCACGACAGGGGGCAACTATGGCTACACCTTC	CASSTTGGNYGYTF
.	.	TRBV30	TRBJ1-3	TGTGCCTGGGCGAGTGTAAACACCATATATTTT	CAWASVNTIYF
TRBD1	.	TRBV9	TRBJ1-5	TGTGCCAGCAGCGCGACAGGGGGCAATCAGCCCCAGCATTTT	CASSATGGNQPQHF
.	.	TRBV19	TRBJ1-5	TGTGCCAGTAGTCCCCCTTCCGGAATGGGAGATCAGCCCCAGCATTTT	CASSPPSGMGDQPQHF
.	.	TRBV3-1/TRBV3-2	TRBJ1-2	TGTGCCAGCAGACCTCTCTCCGGGAAAGACTATGGCTACACCTTC	CASRPLSGKDYGYTF
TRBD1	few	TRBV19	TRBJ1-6	TGTGCCAGTAGCTCCAGGGGGGAAGATTCACCCCTCCACTTT	CASSSRGEDSPLHF
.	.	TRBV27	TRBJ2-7	TGTGCCAGCGCATCTTCGACTTACGAGCAGTACTTC	CASASSTYEQYF
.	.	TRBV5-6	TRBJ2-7	TGTGCCAGCAGCTTCAGGGTCCTACTTTCCTACGAGCAGTACTTC	CASSFRVLLSYEQYF
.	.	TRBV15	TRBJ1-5	TGTGCCACCAGCAGAGATAGAGGGCAGCCCCAGCATTTT	CATSRDRGQPQHF
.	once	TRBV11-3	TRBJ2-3	TGTGCCAGCAGCTTAGGACAGAATTTGGACACGCAGTATTTT	CASSLGQNLDTQYF
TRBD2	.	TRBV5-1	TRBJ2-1	TGCGCCAGCAGCAACCCTAGCGGGAGAGGAAATGAGCAGTTCTTC	CASSNPSGRGNEQFF
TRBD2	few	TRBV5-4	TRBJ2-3	TGTGCCAGCAGCCATAGCGGGAGTCCGCAGTATTTT	CASSHSGSPQYF
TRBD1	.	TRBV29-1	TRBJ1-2	TGCAGCGTTGGCGCAGGGGGAGAGGGCGGCTACACCTTC	CSVGAGGEGGYTF
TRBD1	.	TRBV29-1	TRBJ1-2	TGCAGCGTCGGACAGGAGACGAGAAACTATGGCTACACCTTC	CSVGQETRNYGYTF
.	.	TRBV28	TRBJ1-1	TGTGCCAGCAAAATAAGAGGTATCACTGAAGCTTTCTTT	CASKIRGITEAFF
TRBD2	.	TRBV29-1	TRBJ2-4	TGCAGCGTGGAAAAGCGGGAGGGCCTTTCCAAAAACATTCAGTACTTC	CSVEKREGLSKNIQYF
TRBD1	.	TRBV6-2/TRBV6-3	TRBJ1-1	TGTGCCAGCAGTACGTCCAGGGGGCAAAACACTGAAGCTTTCTTT	CASSTSRGQNTEAFF
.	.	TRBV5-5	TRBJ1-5	TGTGCCAGCAGCTCACAGGATGGCAATCAGCCCCAGCATTTT	CASSSQDGNQPQHF
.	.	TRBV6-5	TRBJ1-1	TGTGCCAGCAGTACCCTACAGAGATCGAACACTGAAGCTTTCTTT	CASSTLQRSNTEAFF
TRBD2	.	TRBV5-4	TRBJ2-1	TGTGCCAGCAGCTTAAAGATCCACGGGAGGGTCTACAATGAGCAGTTCTTC	CASSLKIHGRVYNEQFF
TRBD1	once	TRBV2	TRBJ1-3	TGTGCCAGCAGTGAGTCCAGGGGGAAAGGAAACACCATATATTTT	CASSESRGKGNTIYF
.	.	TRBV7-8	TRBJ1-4	TGTGCCAGCAGCTGGGGGGATCGTAATGAAAAACTGTTTTTT	CASSWGDRNEKLFF
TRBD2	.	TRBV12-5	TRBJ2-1	TGTGCTAGTGGTCCCGGGACTAGCGGGACCCATGAGCAGTTCTTC	CASGPGTSGTHEQFF
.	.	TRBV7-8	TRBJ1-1	TGTGCCAGCAGCTTAGACAGCGGAGCGAACACTGAAGCTTTCTTT	CASSLDSGANTEAFF
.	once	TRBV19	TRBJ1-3	TGTGCCAGTAGTATCATACAGGGCTTTGGAAACACCATATATTTT	CASSIIQGFGNTIYF
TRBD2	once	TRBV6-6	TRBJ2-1	TGTGCCAGCAGTTGCCCCTTGCGGGGGGTAGATAATGAGCAGTTCTTC	CASSCPLRGVDNEQFF
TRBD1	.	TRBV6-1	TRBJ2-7	TGTGCCAGCAGTGAACAAGACGGGACAGGAGGCTACGAGCAGTACTTC	CASSEQDGTGGYEQYF
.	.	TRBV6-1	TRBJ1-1	TGTGCCAGCAGTGAGGTGAGGGAAGCTTTCTTT	CASSEVREAFF
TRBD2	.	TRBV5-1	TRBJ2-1	TGCGCCAGCAGCTTGGCGTCGGGACTAGCGGTCCGTGAGCAGTTCTTC	CASSLASGLAVREQFF
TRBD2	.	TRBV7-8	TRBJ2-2	TGTGCCAGCAGATTCCGGGGACTAGACGGCGGGGAGCTGTTTTTT	CASRFRGLDGGELFF
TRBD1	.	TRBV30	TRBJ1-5	TGTGCCTGGAGCAACCGAGGACAGGCGGTCAGGCTTGGCAATCAGCCCCAGCATTTT	CAWSNRGQAVRLGNQPQHF
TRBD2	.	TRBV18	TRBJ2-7	TGTGCCAGCTCACCTCTCCTAGCGGTGTCAACAGAGCAGTACTTC	CASSPLLAVSTEQYF
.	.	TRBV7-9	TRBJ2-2	TGTGCCAGCAGCACAATGACAGGAAACACCGGGGAGCTGTTTTTT	CASSTMTGNTGELFF
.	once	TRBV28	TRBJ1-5	TGTGCCAGCAGTTTATCCCTCGGGGGAGAGCCCCAGCATTTT	CASSLSLGGEPQHF
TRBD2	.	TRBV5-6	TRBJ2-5	TGTGCCAGCAGCTTTACGGGTTCGACTAGCGGGAGCCAAGAGACCCAGTACTTC	CASSFTGSTSGSQETQYF
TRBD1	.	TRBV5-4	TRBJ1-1	TGTGCCAGCAGCTCCGACAGGGTAATGAACACTGAAGCTTTCTTT	CASSSDRVMNTEAFF
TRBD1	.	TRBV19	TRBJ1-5	TGTGCCAGTGCTACCGGGACAGGGAATCAGCCCCAGCATTTT	CASATGTGNQPQHF
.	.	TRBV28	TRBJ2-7	TGTGCCAGCAGTATGACAGGAAGCTCCTACGAGCAGTACTTC	CASSMTGSSYEQYF
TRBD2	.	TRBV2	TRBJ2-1	TGTGCCAGCAGTGCACAGCGGGAGGGCCGCAATGAGCAGTTCTTC	CASSAQREGRNEQFF
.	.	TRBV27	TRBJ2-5	TGTGCCAGCAGTTTCAGGACAGCGGGACGCTCCGGGGAGACCCAGTACTTC	CASSFRTAGRSGETQYF
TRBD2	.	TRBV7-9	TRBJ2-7	TGTGCCAGCAGCTCGGGTAGCGGGTCCTACGAGCAGTACTTC	CASSSGSGSYEQYF
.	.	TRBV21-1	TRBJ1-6	TGTGCCAGCAGCAAATGGTGGTTGTGCCAGGGGTGCTCACCCCTCCACTTT	CASSKWWLCQGCSPLHF
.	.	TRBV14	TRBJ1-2	TGTGCCAGCAGCCAAGAACGGGTTTTGGGCTATGGCTACACCTTC	CASSQERVLGYGYTF
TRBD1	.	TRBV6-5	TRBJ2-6	TGTGCCGCCGGACAGGGTAGCTCTGGGGCCAACGTCCTGACTTTC	CAAGQGSSGANVLTF
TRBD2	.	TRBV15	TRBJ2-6	TGTGCCACCAGCAGAGGTCTAGCGGGAGATCCGTCCCGCTCTGGGGCCAACGTCCTGACTTTC	CATSRGLAGDPSRSGANVLTF
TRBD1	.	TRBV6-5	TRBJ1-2	TGTGCCAGCAGTAGACAGGGGGCCGGGGGCTACACCTTC	CASSRQGAGGYTF
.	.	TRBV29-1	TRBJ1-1	TGCAGCGTTGGCGGGGACGGACCTGAAGCTTTCTTT	CSVGGDGPEAFF
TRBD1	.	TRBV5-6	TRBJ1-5	TGTGCCAGCAGCTTGACCCAGGGGGCTCAGCCCCAGCATTTT	CASSLTQGAQPQHF
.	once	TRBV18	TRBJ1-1	TGTGCCAGCTCATGGGGCCGGAACACTGAAGCTTTCTTT	CASSWGRNTEAFF
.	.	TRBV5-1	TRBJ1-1	TGCGCCAGCAGCTCGGAGTGGGGGCGGAACACTGAAGCTTTCTTT	CASSSEWGRNTEAFF
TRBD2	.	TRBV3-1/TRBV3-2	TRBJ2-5	TGTGCCAGCAGCCAAATAGCGGGAGAGGGGCATCAGTACTTC	CASSQIAGEGHQYF
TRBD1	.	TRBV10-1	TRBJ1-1	TGCGCCAGCCCCCCCGGGACAGGCGATCCGAACACTGAAGCTTTCTTT	CASPPGTGDPNTEAFF
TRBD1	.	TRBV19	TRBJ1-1	TGTGCCAGTAGCACAGGGGCGTACACTGAAGCTTTCTTT	CASSTGAYTEAFF
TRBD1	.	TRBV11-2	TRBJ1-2	TGTGCCAGCAGCTTAGTCAGGGGGTACGGCTACACCTTC	CASSLVRGYGYTF
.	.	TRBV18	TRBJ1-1	TGTGCCAGCTCAAGACACAAGAACACTGAAGCTTTCTTT	CASSRHKNTEAFF
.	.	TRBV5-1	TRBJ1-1	TGCGCCAGCAGGGGGGGGAACACTGAAGCTTTCTTT	CASRGGNTEAFF
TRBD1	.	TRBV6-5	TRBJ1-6	TGTGCCAGCAGTTACGCCGGGACAGGTTATTCACCCCTCCACTTT	CASSYAGTGYSPLHF
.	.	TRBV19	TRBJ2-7	TGTGCCAGTAGTATAGATCTTGCCGCTAACTACGAGCAGTACTTC	CASSIDLAANYEQYF
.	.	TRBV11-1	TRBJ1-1	TGTGCCAGCAGCTTAGCTTCCGGGGAAGCTTTCTTT	CASSLASGEAFF